The 20 T cell receptor beta chains in this list originate from one sample, sequenced in a study of T-cell memory formation after mild COVID-19. Via MiXCR, TCRdb re-called the 5' RACE reads, giving one row per CDR3 protein. The table has around 340,000 distinct CDR3 sequences, over 13% seen once. Specimen: PBMCs or a T cell subset sorted from them (not recorded which). The receptors stem from a man younger than 30 who had mild COVID-19 (a few samples of this study predate the infection). Cell type and time point are not known.

This clonotype was detected many times. This chain joins TRBV7-6 and TRBJ2-1; weak D call: TRBD2 (6 bases). With 5 bases removed from V and 6 bases from J, the gap between germline ends came to 11 bases. CDR1 SGHVS and CDR2 FNYEAQ come from the germline V gene. There are 13 residues in the CDR3. The DNA for the CDR3 is TGTGCCAGCAGCCCCGGGGGAGGCAATGAGCAGTTCTTC. Residues: CASSPGGGNEQFF.

This clonotype was recorded many times. This chain connects TRBV5-1 to TRBJ2-1, with TRBD1 matching 7 bases. Trimming took 4 bases from V and 6 from J; bases not matched to a gene: 10. The V gene's germline CDR1 is SGHRS and CDR2 YFSETQ. The CDR3 contains 15 residues. The CDR3 protein is CASSAGTEYFNEQFF. For the CDR3, the DNA is TGCGCCAGCAGCGCCGGGACAGAATACTTCAATGAGCAGTTCTTC.

The table lists this clonotype with a few counts. The J gene is TRBJ2-5, the V gene TRBV6-2 or TRBV6-3, with D perhaps TRBD1 or TRBD2 (5 bases each). The V gene lost 7 bases and the J gene lost 2 bases, with 14 bases spanning the gap. Germline V gene data show CDR1 as MNHEY and CDR2 as SVGEGT. The CDR3 is made up of 14 amino acids. The CDR3 DNA follows: TGTGCCAGCATTAATCCCGGGACGCAAGAGACCCAGTACTTC. Translation: CASINPGTQETQYF.

This clonotype was detected only a few times. The chain joins TRBV4-1 to TRBJ2-2; D possibly uses TRBD1 or TRBD2 (6 bases each). Per germline, CDR1 MGHRA and CDR2 YSYEKL. CDR3 size: 16 residues. V was shortened by 1 base and J by 2 bases, with 11 bases between the two germline ends. The CDR3 coding sequence is TGCGCCAGCAGCCAAGGTCGGGGGCCCAACACCGGGGAGCTGTTTTTT. It yields the protein CASSQGRGPNTGELFF.

The chain recombines TRBV14 with TRBJ1-1; D gene unclear. The CDR3 consists of 13 residues. CDR1 is SGHDN and CDR2 is FVKESK in the germline V gene. Trimming pared 3 bases from V and 5 bases from J, leaving 10 bases between. In DNA, the CDR3 is TGTGCCAGCAGCCAGGGGTACGATACTGAAGCTTTCTTT. Translated, it gives CASSQGYDTEAFF.

This clonotype was counted only a few times. The chain is built from TRBV20-1 and TRBJ2-3; 9 nucleotides align to TRBD1. Germline lookup yields CDR1 DFQATT and CDR2 SNEGSKA (reference sequence). The CDR3 extends over 15 amino acids. With V trimmed by 3 bases and J by 4 bases, 8 bases remained unmatched. The CDR3 sequence: CSASEGTGLSDTQYF. In DNA form, the CDR3 reads TGCAGTGCTAGTGAGGGGACAGGGTTGTCAGATACGCAGTATTTT.

This clonotype was seen more than once but under ten times. This sequence joins TRBV4-1 and TRBJ1-2; 8 bases are a match to TRBD1. Germline V gene sequence: CDR1 MGHRA, CDR2 YSYEKL. The CDR3 runs to 14 residues. V shed 4 bases, J shed 8 bases, and the junction held 9 bases outside the gene matches. CDR3 amino acids: CASSPPDREGGYTF. The CDR3 DNA sequence: TGCGCCAGCAGCCCTCCGGACAGGGAAGGCGGCTACACCTTC.

V gene TRBV19 combines with J gene TRBJ1-5; D is unclear. CDR1 is LNHDA and CDR2 is SQIVND in the germline V gene (reference sequence). With 5 bases removed from V and 2 bases from J, the gap between germline ends came to 10 bases. The CDR3 has 14 amino acids. CDR3 region: CASSVPYGNQPQHF. The CDR3 coding sequence is TGTGCCAGTAGTGTGCCGTACGGCAATCAGCCCCAGCATTTT.

In this sample, this clonotype turned up a few times. The chain carries TRBV18 and TRBJ2-2, with 7 bases aligning to TRBD2. Per germline, CDR1 KGHSH and CDR2 LQKENI. V dropped 6 bases and J dropped 2; count of bases not matched to a gene: 6. The CDR3 totals 15 residues. The CDR3 loop reads CASSTAGLNTGELFF. In DNA form, the CDR3 reads TGTGCCAGCTCCACGGCGGGACTAAACACCGGGGAGCTGTTTTTT.

V gene TRBV4-2 combines with J gene TRBJ2-7; D not certain. Germline V gene data show CDR1 as LGHNA and CDR2 as YNFKEQ. Trimming took 3 bases from V and 0 from J, leaving 6 bases between them. The CDR3 is 13 residues long. CDR3 region: CASSHEYSYEQYF. The CDR3, as DNA: TGTGCCAGCAGCCACGAATACTCCTACGAGCAGTACTTC.

This clonotype was detected many times. The rearrangement links TRBV20-1 to TRBJ1-5, with TRBD1 as a possible D gene (5 bases). CDR1 is DFQATT and CDR2 is SNEGSKA in the germline V gene (reference sequence). V dropped 6 bases and J dropped 5 bases, with 17 bases sitting between them. The CDR3 spans 14 residues. The CDR3 DNA reads as TGCAGTGCACCGGGACCCTGGGGGGATCAGCCCCAGCATTTT. It yields the protein CSAPGPWGDQPQHF.

This clonotype turned up a few times. The J gene is TRBJ2-5, the V gene TRBV20-1; possibly TRBD1 for D (7 bases). V lost 6 bases to trimming and J lost 2 bases, with 16 bases between them. CDR3 size: 14 residues. Germline CDR1 and CDR2: DFQATT and SNEGSKA (reference sequence). Here the CDR3 DNA reads TGCAGTGCCGCCAGGGGGGACCGGCAAGAGACCCAGTACTTC. Amino acid sequence: CSAARGDRQETQYF.

This clonotype occurred a few times. The chain employs TRBV18 and TRBJ1-4, with 12 bases matching TRBD1. This CDR3 region has 18 residues. The V segment lost 3 bases and the J segment 2 bases; nucleotides outside the gene matches: 7. Germline V lookup: CDR1 KGHSH, CDR2 LQKENI. CDR3 sequence: CASSPYPGTGGTNEKLFF. The CDR3 DNA follows: TGTGCCAGCTCACCTTATCCCGGGACAGGGGGCACTAATGAAAAACTGTTTTTT.

This clonotype was detected ten times or more. CDR3 sequence: CASSRRFGGDTGELFF. DNA for the CDR3: TGTGCCAGCAGCCGCCGTTTTGGGGGTGACACCGGGGAGCTGTTTTTT. The chain carries TRBV7-9 and TRBJ2-2; D may match TRBD1 or TRBD2 (5 bases each). The CDR3 length is 16 residues. Germline V gene lookup returns CDR1 SEHNR and CDR2 FQNEAQ (reference sequence). V lost 5 bases, J lost 3 bases, and 16 bases lay in between.

The genes are TRBV7-2 and TRBJ2-5, with 8 bases that match TRBD2. The CDR3 totals 13 residues. V dropped 6 bases and J dropped 7; count of bases not matched to a gene: 7. The germline V gene encodes CDR1 SGHTA and CDR2 FQGNSA. This chain's CDR3 is CASRAAGGGTQYF. The DNA for the CDR3 is TGTGCCAGCAGAGCCGCCGGGGGGGGGACCCAGTACTTC.

This chain uses TRBV12-5 with TRBJ2-4; 7 nucleotides agree with TRBD1. This CDR3 comprises 15 residues. CDR1 and CDR2 from the germline V gene are LGHNT and FRNRAP. Trimming at V came to 4 bases and at J to 4 bases, leaving 7 bases not matched to a gene. The CDR3 nucleotides read TGTGCTAGTGGTTCCTCGTGGACAGGAAAAAACATTCAGTACTTC. This translates into CASGSSWTGKNIQYF.

This chain links TRBV9 with TRBJ2-1; 9 bases line up with TRBD1. Germline-derived CDR1 and CDR2 are SGDLS and YYNGEE. This CDR3 contains 16 residues. Germline trimming cut 0 bases from V and 13 bases from J; bases unmatched to any gene: 14. CDR3 sequence (DNA): TGTGCCAGCAGCGTAGATTTGGACAGGGGCGGCCTAGATCAGTTCTTC. As protein: CASSVDLDRGGLDQFF.

This chain links TRBV7-2 with TRBJ1-1; the D is unclear. The CDR3 extends over 13 amino acids. Trimming took off 3 bases at V and 6 bases at J, with 11 bases between the two ends. Looked up from germline, CDR1 is SGHTA and CDR2 is FQGNSA. CDR3 sequence: CASSFTVGAEAFF. CDR3 sequence (DNA): TGTGCCAGCAGCTTTACGGTCGGGGCTGAAGCTTTCTTT.

The sample holds a few counts of this clonotype. The chain is built from TRBV7-6 and TRBJ1-1; TRBD1 matches 10 bases. V dropped 1 base and J dropped 3; count of bases not matched to a gene: 8. The CDR3 extends over 17 amino acids. Germline V gene sequence: CDR1 SGHVS, CDR2 FNYEAQ. The CDR3 here is CASSLVGTGVSDTEAFF. The CDR3 nucleotides are TGTGCCAGCAGCTTAGTGGGGACAGGGGTTAGCGACACTGAAGCTTTCTTT.

This chain joins TRBV20-1 and TRBJ2-1, with TRBD2 matching over 9 bases. Germline V lookup: CDR1 DFQATT, CDR2 SNEGSKA (reference sequence). This CDR3 has 16 residues. The J segment lost 4 bases and the V segment lost 8 bases, leaving 15 bases of the junction unmatched. The CDR3 loop is CSLPRSGGTLYNEQFF. As DNA, the CDR3 is TGCAGTCTACCGCGGAGCGGGGGGACGCTATACAATGAGCAGTTCTTC.